These 24 T cell receptor beta chains were all obtained from the same sample, sequenced in a study of blood T cell repertoires in COVID-19. TCRdb's table, derived via immunoSEQ multiplex PCR, lists solely in-frame clones and lacks some. This sample yields about 60,000 clones, of which 65% to 90% are seen a single time; about 17% belongs to the top ten. Specimen: peripheral blood. The receptors shown here come from a human donor in a cohort sampled during active COVID-19.

V and J are TRBV11-3 and TRBJ2-6; the match to TRBD1 covers 9 bases. With V trimmed by 8 bases and J by 3 bases, 5 bases remained unmatched. Germline V gene sequence: CDR1 SGHNT, CDR2 YENEEA. The CDR3 is 15 amino acids. The CDR3 protein is CASGTGGDGANVLTF. The CDR3 DNA sequence: TGTGCCAGCGGAACAGGGGGCGATGGGGCCAACGTCCTGACTTTC.

The chain carries TRBV15 and TRBJ1-6; no definite D call. CDR1 and CDR2 (germline): LNHNV, YYDKDF (reference sequence). V lost 0 bases, J lost 7 bases, and 7 bases lay in between. This CDR3 spans 14 amino acids. The CDR3 bases are TGTGCCACCAGCAGAGAGATGAGGAATTCACCCCTCCACTTT. Translating it yields CATSREMRNSPLHF.

V is TRBV11-1 and J is TRBJ2-2; 10 nucleotides match TRBD2. This CDR3 spans 15 amino acids. Trimming at V came to 5 bases and at J to 7 bases, leaving 7 bases not matched to a gene. In germline, CDR1 is SGHAT, CDR2 FQDESV (reference sequence). CDR3: CASSTAGTSVGELFF. In nucleotides, the CDR3 is TGTGCCAGCAGCACCGCCGGGACTAGCGTCGGGGAGCTGTTTTTT.

The genes are TRBV7-2 and TRBJ2-7, with 10 bases aligning to TRBD2. J gave up 0 bases and V 5 bases, and 4 bases lay outside the gene matches. The germline CDR1 and CDR2 sequences are SGHTA and FQGNSA. CDR3 length: 15 amino acids. The CDR3 protein is CASSVSGGTSYEQYF. The CDR3 DNA sequence: TGTGCCAGCAGCGTTAGCGGGGGGACCTCCTACGAGCAGTACTTC.

This chain joins TRBV12-3 or TRBV12-4 and TRBJ1-6; D not certain. V dropped 8 bases and J dropped 13 bases, with 15 bases sitting between them. The CDR3 runs 12 residues. The CDR3 DNA is TGTGCCAGCTCCTGGGCCCGAGAGCCCCTCCACTTT. It codes for CASSWAREPLHF.

This chain joins TRBV25-1 and TRBJ2-1; TRBD1 might be the D (6 bases). Per germline, CDR1 MGHDK and CDR2 SYGVNS. Trimming cost V 4 bases and J 7 bases, with 11 bases left between them. This CDR3 is built from 13 residues. The CDR3: CASSATGNNEQFF. CDR3 bases: TGTGCCAGCAGTGCAACAGGGAATAATGAGCAGTTCTTC.

Only one count was recorded for this clone. The chain combines TRBV7-8 with TRBJ1-5; possibly TRBD1 for D (5 bases). The CDR3 contains 13 residues. V was cut by 3 bases and J by 7 bases, with 10 bases left in between. Germline CDR1 is SGHVS and CDR2 is FQNEAQ. CDR3 amino acids: CASSLGTSQPQHF. The CDR3 bases are TGTGCCAGCAGCTTGGGGACTTCCCAGCCCCAGCATTTT.

The CDR3 sequence is CASSPGDQGEAFF. CDR3 bases: TGTGCCAGCTCACCGGGAGACCAGGGGGAAGCTTTCTTT. V and J are TRBV18 and TRBJ1-1; D possibly corresponds to TRBD1 (6 bases). Trimming left V 3 bases short and J 8 bases short, with 13 bases between. This CDR3 is built from 13 residues. The germline CDR1 and CDR2 sequences are KGHSH and LQKENI.

This clone was observed a few times. This chain links TRBV4-1 with TRBJ2-5; 7 bases fit TRBD2. V shed 1 base and J 4 bases; nucleotides not matched to a gene: 12. This CDR3 comprises 17 residues. Per the germline V gene, CDR1 is MGHRA and CDR2 is YSYEKL. CDR3 residues: CASSQVNMVPSGETQYF. The CDR3 DNA is TGCGCCAGCAGCCAAGTGAATATGGTGCCTAGCGGAGAGACCCAGTACTTC.

The rearrangement joins TRBV6-5 to TRBJ1-1; 8 nucleotides line up with TRBD1. The germline V gene has CDR1 MNHEY and CDR2 SVGAGI. J gave up 3 bases and V 3 bases, and 6 bases lay outside the gene matches. This CDR3 is built from 15 residues. CDR3 bases: TGTGCCAGCAGTTATTCGACAGGGGCGTACACTGAAGCTTTCTTT. Amino acid sequence: CASSYSTGAYTEAFF.

The chain combines TRBV3-1 (or the pseudogene TRBV3-2) with TRBJ2-7; possible D gene TRBD2, 5 bases. Per germline, CDR1 LGHDT and CDR2 YNNKEL (reference sequence). The V end was cut by 5 bases, the J end by 3 bases, with 11 bases between. CDR3 length: 13 residues. CDR3 in amino acids: CASSYDRGYEQYF. The DNA for the CDR3 is TGTGCCAGCAGCTACGACCGGGGCTACGAGCAGTACTTC.

The gene calls are TRBV4-1 and TRBJ2-7; 9 bases line up with TRBD2. The germline gives CDR1 MGHRA, CDR2 YSYEKL. The CDR3 contains 15 residues. V lost 4 bases, J lost 5 bases, and 9 bases stayed unmatched. The CDR3 reads CASSPEAAGGHEQYF. The CDR3 nucleotides are TGCGCCAGCAGCCCAGAAGCAGCGGGGGGCCACGAGCAGTACTTC.

The CDR3 is CASSQGGTGGANVLTF. CDR3 bases: TGTGCCAGCAGCCAAGGAGGTACAGGGGGGGCCAACGTCCTGACTTTC. This chain uses TRBV3-1 (or the pseudogene TRBV3-2) with TRBJ2-6; maybe TRBD1 (6 bases). The ends were cut back, 1 base at V and 4 bases at J, with 11 bases in the middle. CDR1 and CDR2 (germline): LGHDT, YNNKEL (reference sequence). This CDR3 has 16 residues.

This clone has only a few counts. This chain uses TRBV5-4 with TRBJ2-1; possible D gene TRBD2, 7 bases. The germline V gene encodes CDR1 SGHNT and CDR2 YYREEE (reference sequence). V was trimmed by 7 bases and J by 4 bases, leaving 18 bases between them. The CDR3 totals 15 residues. The CDR3 loop is CASSWGRDYYNEQFF. The CDR3 bases are TGTGCCAGCTCCTGGGGGCGGGACTATTACAATGAGCAGTTCTTC. Together with reference TRBV5-4 and TRBJ2-1, the CDR3 gives the full variable domain: ETGVTQSPTHLIKTRGQQVTLRCSSQSGHNTVSWYQQALGQGPQFIFQYYREEENGRGNFPPRFSGLQFPNYSSELNVNALELDDSALYLCASSWGRDYYNEQFFGPGTRLTVL.

The V gene is TRBV10-3, the J gene TRBJ2-5, with D perhaps matching TRBD1 (7 bases). Germline V gene data show CDR1 as ENHRY and CDR2 as SYGVKD. This CDR3 region has 16 residues. Trimming pared 4 bases from V and 2 bases from J, leaving 17 bases between. Here the CDR3 reads CAISGGLAGGQETQYF. The CDR3 DNA follows: TGTGCCATCAGTGGCGGCCTGGCAGGGGGGCAAGAGACCCAGTACTTC.

This clone has a handful of counts. The chain joins TRBV27 to TRBJ2-5; 7 nucleotides line up with TRBD1. CDR3 size: 11 residues. CDR1 is MNHEY, CDR2 SMNVEV, per germline (reference sequence). V was clipped by 10 bases and J by 5 bases; unmatched bases: 4. In nucleotides, the CDR3 is TGTGCCACCGGCAGGGGGGAGACCCAGTACTTC. It specifies CATGRGETQYF.

In its sample, this clone was seen a few times. V and J are TRBV2 and TRBJ1-1; TRBD1 might be the D (6 bases). The germline V and J ends were trimmed by 6 bases and 0 bases, with 20 bases remaining between them. Germline V gives CDR1 SNHLY, CDR2 FYNNEI. CDR3 length equals 17 residues. The CDR3 protein is CASRPGRFEGVNTEAFF. In DNA, the CDR3 is TGTGCCAGCAGGCCGGGCAGGTTCGAGGGGGTGAACACTGAAGCTTTCTTT.

The chain carries TRBV4-3 and TRBJ2-1, with D possibly TRBD2 on 6 matching bases. Trimming took off 0 bases at V and 7 bases at J, with 19 bases between the two ends. Germline loops: CDR1 LGHNA, CDR2 YSLEER. The CDR3 is made up of 17 amino acids. In DNA form, the CDR3 reads TGCGCCAGCAGCCAAGAGGTTCCAGGGACTTTCACGAATGAGCAGTTCTTC. Its translation is CASSQEVPGTFTNEQFF.

This chain links TRBV11-2 with TRBJ2-3; D call uncertain. The CDR3 loop spans 14 amino acids. V lost 5 bases, J lost 6 bases, and 15 bases lay in between. The germline V gene has CDR1 SGHAT and CDR2 FQNNGV. Written as DNA, the CDR3 is TGTGCCAGCAGCCCGCCCTATAGCAGCGATACGCAGTATTTT. It encodes CASSPPYSSDTQYF. The full variable domain, with the rest looked up from reference TRBV11-2 and TRBJ2-3, is EAGVAQSPRYKIIEKRQSVAFWCNPISGHATLYWYQQILGQGPKLLIQFQNNGVVDDSQLPKDRFSAERLKGVDSTLKIQPAKLEDSAVYLCASSPPYSSDTQYFGPGTRLTVL.

The J gene is TRBJ2-2, the V gene TRBV7-8; 8 bases are a match to TRBD1. The V gene end was trimmed by 1 base and the J gene end by 0 bases; junction bases not matched to a gene: 1. CDR3 length: 16 amino acids. Germline V CDR1 and CDR2: SGHVS, FQNEAQ. The CDR3 DNA reads TGTGCCAGCAGCTTAGTACAGGGGGCGAACACCGGGGAGCTGTTTTTT. The encoded protein is CASSLVQGANTGELFF.

The chain has TRBV5-1 and TRBJ1-2; 7 nucleotides match TRBD1. Germline CDR1 is SGHRS and CDR2 is YFSETQ. Trimming at V came to 5 bases and at J to 8 bases, leaving 15 bases not matched to a gene. This CDR3 spans 15 amino acids. CDR3 nucleotides: TGCGCCAGCAGTCCACCCGACAGGGTCCAGGACGGCTACACCTTC. The encoded protein is CASSPPDRVQDGYTF.

The chain is built from TRBV24-1 and TRBJ2-2; the match to TRBD1 covers 9 bases. CDR3 size: 14 residues. Germline-derived CDR1 and CDR2 are KGHDR and SFDVKD. Germline trimming cut 9 bases from V and 3 bases from J; bases unmatched to any gene: 4. Here the CDR3 reads CATETGGDTGELFF. The DNA for the CDR3 is TGTGCCACCGAGACAGGGGGAGACACCGGGGAGCTGTTTTTT.

This clone was counted only a few times. The V call is TRBV5-1, the J call TRBJ2-7, with 8 nucleotides matching TRBD1. CDR1 and CDR2 from the germline V gene are SGHRS and YFSETQ. V dropped 0 bases and J dropped 4; count of bases not matched to a gene: 6. The CDR3 covers 15 residues. The CDR3 sequence is CASSLAIGQGYEQYF. CDR3 coding DNA: TGCGCCAGCAGCTTGGCCATCGGACAGGGATACGAGCAGTACTTC.

The V call is TRBV7-6, the J call TRBJ2-5; D might be TRBD2 (5 bases). From germline, CDR1 is SGHVS and CDR2 FNYEAQ. V lost 1 base, J lost 4 bases, and 10 bases lay in between. The CDR3 length is 14 residues. CDR3 DNA: TGTGCCAGCAGCTTAGGATCTAGCTCAGAGACCCAGTACTTC. Translated: CASSLGSSSETQYF. The full variable domain, its missing parts supplied by reference TRBV7-6 and TRBJ2-5, is GAGVSQSPRYKVTKRGQDVALRCDPISGHVSLYWYRQALGQGPEFLTYFNYEAQQDKSGLPNDRFSAERPEGSISTLTIQRTEQRDSAMYRCASSLGSSSETQYFGPGTRLLVL.